This T cell receptor (beta chain) was sequenced in a study of OX40 agonist ivuxolimab in advanced cancers. The V gene lost 3 bases and the J gene lost 0 bases, with 5 bases spanning the gap. The CDR3 runs 12 residues. CDR1 is GTSNPN, CDR2 SVGIG, per germline (reference sequence). The method was immunoSEQ multiplex PCR; TCRdb's version includes in-frame clones alone and lacks a portion of them. The sample shows about 40,000 clones, approximately 85% of them seen only once. This chain links TRBV30 with TRBJ1-1; D uncertain. This receptor was taken from an adult with an advanced solid tumor such as melanoma, head and neck, liver or kidney cancer. The source was CD4+ or CD8+ T cells sorted from blood, collected in a trial of the OX40 agonist ivuxolimab. For the CDR3, the DNA is TGTGCCTGGAGCGCTTTGAACACTGAAGCTTTCTTT. This encodes CAWSALNTEAFF.